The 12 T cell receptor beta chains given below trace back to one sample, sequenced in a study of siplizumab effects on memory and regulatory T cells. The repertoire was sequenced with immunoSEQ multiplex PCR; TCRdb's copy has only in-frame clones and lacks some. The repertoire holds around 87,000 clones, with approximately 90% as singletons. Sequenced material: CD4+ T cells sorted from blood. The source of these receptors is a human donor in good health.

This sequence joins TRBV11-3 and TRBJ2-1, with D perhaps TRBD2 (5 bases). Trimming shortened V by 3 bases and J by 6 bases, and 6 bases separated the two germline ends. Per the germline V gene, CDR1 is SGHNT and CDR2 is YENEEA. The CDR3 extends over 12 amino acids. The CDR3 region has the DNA TGTGCCAGCAGCTTCGGGGTCAATGAGCAGTTCTTC. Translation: CASSFGVNEQFF.

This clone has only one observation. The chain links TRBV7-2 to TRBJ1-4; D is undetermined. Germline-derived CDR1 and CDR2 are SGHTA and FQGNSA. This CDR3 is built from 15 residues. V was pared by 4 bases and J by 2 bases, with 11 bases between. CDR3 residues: CASSSGSFTNEKLFF. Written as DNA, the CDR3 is TGTGCCAGCAGCTCAGGCTCTTTCACTAATGAAAAACTGTTTTTT.

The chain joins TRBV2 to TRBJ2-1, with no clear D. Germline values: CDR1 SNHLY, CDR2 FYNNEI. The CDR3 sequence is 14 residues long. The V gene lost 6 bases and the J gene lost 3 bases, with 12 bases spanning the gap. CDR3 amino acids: CASSPRPGYNEQFF. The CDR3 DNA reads TGTGCCAGCAGCCCACGGCCCGGCTACAATGAGCAGTTCTTC. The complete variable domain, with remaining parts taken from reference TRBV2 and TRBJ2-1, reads EPEVTQTPSHQVTQMGQEVILRCVPISNHLYFYWYRQILGQKVEFLVSFYNNEISEKSEIFDDQFSVERPDGSNFTLKIRSTKLEDSAMYFCASSPRPGYNEQFFGPGTRLTVL.

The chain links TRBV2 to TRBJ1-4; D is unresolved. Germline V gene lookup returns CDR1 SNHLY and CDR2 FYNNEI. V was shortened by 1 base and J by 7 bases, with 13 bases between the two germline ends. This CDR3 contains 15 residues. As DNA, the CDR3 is TGTGCCAGCAGTGAAGATACAGCGGGGAGTGAAAAACTGTTTTTT. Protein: CASSEDTAGSEKLFF.

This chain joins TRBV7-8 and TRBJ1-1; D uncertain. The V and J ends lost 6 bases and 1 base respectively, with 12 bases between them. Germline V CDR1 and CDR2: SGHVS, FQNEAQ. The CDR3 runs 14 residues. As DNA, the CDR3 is TGTGCCAGCAGTAGAAAGCCAGGGAACACTGAAGCTTTCTTT. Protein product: CASSRKPGNTEAFF.

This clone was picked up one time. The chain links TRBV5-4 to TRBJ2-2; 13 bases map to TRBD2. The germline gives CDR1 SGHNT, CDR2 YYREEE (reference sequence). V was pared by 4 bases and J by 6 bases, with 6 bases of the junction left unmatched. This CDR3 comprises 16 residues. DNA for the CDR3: TGTGCCAGCAGCCTACTAGCGGGAGGGTTCTCCGGGGAGCTGTTTTTT. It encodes CASSLLAGGFSGELFF. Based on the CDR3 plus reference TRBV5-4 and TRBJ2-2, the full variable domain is ETGVTQSPTHLIKTRGQQVTLRCSSQSGHNTVSWYQQALGQGPQFIFQYYREEENGRGNFPPRFSGLQFPNYSSELNVNALELDDSALYLCASSLLAGGFSGELFFGEGSRLTVL.

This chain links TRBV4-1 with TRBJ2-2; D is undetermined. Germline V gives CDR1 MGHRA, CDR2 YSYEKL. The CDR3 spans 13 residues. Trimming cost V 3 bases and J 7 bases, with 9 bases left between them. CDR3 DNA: TGCGCCAGCAGCCAGCACAAGGACGGGGAGCTGTTTTTT. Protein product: CASSQHKDGELFF.

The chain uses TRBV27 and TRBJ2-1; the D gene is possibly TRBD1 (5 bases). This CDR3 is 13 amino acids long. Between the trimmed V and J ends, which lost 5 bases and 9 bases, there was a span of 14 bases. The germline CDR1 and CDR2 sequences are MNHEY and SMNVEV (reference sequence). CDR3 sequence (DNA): TGTGCCAGCAGTGTAAGCAGGGTTAGTGAGCAGTTCTTC. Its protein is CASSVSRVSEQFF.

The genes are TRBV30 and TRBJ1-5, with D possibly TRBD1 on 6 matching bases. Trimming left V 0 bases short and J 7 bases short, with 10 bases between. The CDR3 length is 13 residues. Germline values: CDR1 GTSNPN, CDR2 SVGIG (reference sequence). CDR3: CAWSVRGGQPQHF. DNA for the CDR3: TGTGCCTGGAGTGTTAGGGGGGGCCAGCCCCAGCATTTT.

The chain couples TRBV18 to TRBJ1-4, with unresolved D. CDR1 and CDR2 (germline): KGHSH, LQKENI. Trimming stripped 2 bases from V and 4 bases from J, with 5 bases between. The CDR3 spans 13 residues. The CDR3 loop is CASSPGINEKLFF. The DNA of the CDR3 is TGTGCCAGCTCACCAGGCATTAATGAAAAACTGTTTTTT.

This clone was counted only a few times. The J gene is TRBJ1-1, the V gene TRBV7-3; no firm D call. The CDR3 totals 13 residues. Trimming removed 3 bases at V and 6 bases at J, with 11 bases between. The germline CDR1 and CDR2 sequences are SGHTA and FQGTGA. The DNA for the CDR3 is TGTGCCAGCAGCTTTGGGGTCCGCGCTGAAGCTTTCTTT. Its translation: CASSFGVRAEAFF.

The CDR3 nucleotides read TGTGCCAGCAGATACAGGGCGGGGGAAAAACTGTTTTTT. It is translated as CASRYRAGEKLFF. The J gene is TRBJ1-4, the V gene TRBV2, with D perhaps matching TRBD1 (6 bases). V lost 6 bases and J 8 bases, leaving 13 bases between the germline ends. Germline loops: CDR1 SNHLY, CDR2 FYNNEI. The CDR3 loop spans 13 amino acids.